A selection of T cell receptor beta chains follows, all from one sample in a study of OX40 agonist ivuxolimab in advanced cancers. TCRdb's copy holds only in-frame clones and misses some; the assay was immunoSEQ multiplex PCR. The sample includes 100,000 or so clones, about 85% seen only once; the top ten take roughly 0.8%. The starting material was CD4+ or CD8+ T cells sorted from blood, obtained in a trial of the OX40 agonist ivuxolimab. Every receptor here comes from an adult with an advanced solid tumor such as melanoma, head and neck, liver or kidney cancer. The CDR3 runs from the conserved cysteine through the conserved F or W. Each record gives: CDR3 DNA, CDR3 protein, V gene, J gene, D gene, clone size. The D gene is left open where the match is weak. Clone sizes are given selectively: once, few, many, or a class where the clone is expanded.

DNA: TGTGCCAGCAGTGAAGGAACGGGTGAAGGAAACACCATATATTTT; CDR3: CASSEGTGEGNTIYF; V: TRBV6-1; J: TRBJ1-3; D: NA; size: NA
DNA: TGTGCCAGCAGCTTAGGGACTAGCGGGAGGTATGAGCAGTTCTTC; CDR3: CASSLGTSGRYEQFF; V: TRBV7-8; J: TRBJ2-1; D: TRBD2; size: NA
DNA: TGTGCCAGCAGCCAAGGCCTCGGGGGGGCGGTCGTCGGCGGGGAGCTGTTTTTT; CDR3: CASSQGLGGAVVGGELFF; V: TRBV4-2; J: TRBJ2-2; D: TRBD2; size: NA
DNA: TGTGCCAGCAGCAAAAGACCGGACTTGCATACGCAGTATTTT; CDR3: CASSKRPDLHTQYF; V: TRBV21-1; J: TRBJ2-3; D: NA; size: NA
DNA: TGTGCCAGTATGGTTACTGATAGCACAGATACGCAGTATTTT; CDR3: CASMVTDSTDTQYF; V: TRBV19; J: TRBJ2-3; D: NA; size: few
DNA: TGCGCCAGCAGTCTTGGGACCGCAGCCAAAAACATTCAGTACTTC; CDR3: CASSLGTAAKNIQYF; V: TRBV5-1; J: TRBJ2-4; D: NA; size: NA
DNA: TGTGCCAGCAGTCAGACAGCCCCCTATGGCTACACCTTC; CDR3: CASSQTAPYGYTF; V: TRBV28; J: TRBJ1-2; D: NA; size: NA
DNA: TGTGCCAGTAGTATCCTGACTAGCGGCTACAATGAGCAGTTCTTC; CDR3: CASSILTSGYNEQFF; V: TRBV19; J: TRBJ2-1; D: TRBD2; size: NA
DNA: TGTGCCAGCAGCTCGAGGACTAGTGGGGATACGCAGTATTTT; CDR3: CASSSRTSGDTQYF; V: TRBV13; J: TRBJ2-3; D: TRBD2; size: NA
DNA: TGTGCCAGCAGTTTGCTTCTAAATGAGCAGTTCTTC; CDR3: CASSLLLNEQFF; V: TRBV28; J: TRBJ2-1; D: NA; size: NA
DNA: TGTGCCTGGAGTAGACAATCGGGACAAGGGGTGGGGATGGGTCAGCCCCAGCATTTT; CDR3: CAWSRQSGQGVGMGQPQHF; V: TRBV30; J: TRBJ1-5; D: NA; size: few
DNA: TGTGCCAGCTCACCTACTAGCGGGATGAGCTACAATGAGCAGTTCTTC; CDR3: CASSPTSGMSYNEQFF; V: TRBV18; J: TRBJ2-1; D: TRBD2; size: NA
DNA: TGTGCCTGGGCCACGGACGGGAACACTGAAGCTTTCTTT; CDR3: CAWATDGNTEAFF; V: TRBV30; J: TRBJ1-1; D: NA; size: NA
DNA: TGTGCCAGCAGCCCCGAGGTGGCAGGAGAGACCCAGTACTTC; CDR3: CASSPEVAGETQYF; V: TRBV6-1; J: TRBJ2-5; D: NA; size: NA
DNA: TGTGCCAGCAGTTTCCGGTGGTCCCAGGTTGCCTACGAGCAGTACTTC; CDR3: CASSFRWSQVAYEQYF; V: TRBV28; J: TRBJ2-7; D: NA; size: once
DNA: TGCGCCAGCAGCTTAGGGGGCACTAGCACAGATACGCAGTATTTT; CDR3: CASSLGGTSTDTQYF; V: TRBV5-1; J: TRBJ2-3; D: TRBD1; size: NA
DNA: TGCGCCAGCAGCTTCCGACCGGAGAGCTCCTACAATGAGCAGTTCTTC; CDR3: CASSFRPESSYNEQFF; V: TRBV5-1; J: TRBJ2-1; D: NA; size: NA
DNA: TGTGCCAGCTTCCGAGGAGATATGAATGAGCAGTTCTTC; CDR3: CASFRGDMNEQFF; V: TRBV28; J: TRBJ2-1; D: NA; size: NA
DNA: TGTGCCAGCAGCCAAGACCCCAGTCAGCCCTATGGCTACACCTTC; CDR3: CASSQDPSQPYGYTF; V: TRBV4-2; J: TRBJ1-2; D: NA; size: NA
DNA: TGTGCCAGCAGCTTACGGAGCGGGGCTAGCACAGATACGCAGTATTTT; CDR3: CASSLRSGASTDTQYF; V: TRBV7-9; J: TRBJ2-3; D: TRBD2; size: NA
DNA: TGTGCCAGAAGCACAAGGATCAGGGGAGGGAGCACTGAAGCTTTCTTT; CDR3: CARSTRIRGGSTEAFF; V: TRBV5-3; J: TRBJ1-1; D: NA; size: NA
DNA: TGTGCCAGCAGCTTACAGGAGAACACTGAAGCTTTCTTT; CDR3: CASSLQENTEAFF; V: TRBV7-7; J: TRBJ1-1; D: NA; size: once
DNA: TGTGCCAGCAGATTGACCGGGTATAGCAATCAGCCCCAGCATTTT; CDR3: CASRLTGYSNQPQHF; V: TRBV6-5; J: TRBJ1-5; D: NA; size: NA
DNA: TGCGCCAGCAGCTCAGGACAGGGATCTAATGAAAAACTGTTTTTT; CDR3: CASSSGQGSNEKLFF; V: TRBV5-1; J: TRBJ1-4; D: TRBD1; size: NA
DNA: TGTGCCAGCAGTTTAGCCGGGACTAGCGGGAGAGGAATCGGGGAGCTGTTTTTT; CDR3: CASSLAGTSGRGIGELFF; V: TRBV27; J: TRBJ2-2; D: TRBD2; size: once
DNA: TGTGCCTGGATCACTCCGGGACAGGGGGCGGAGGGCACTGAAGCTTTCTTT; CDR3: CAWITPGQGAEGTEAFF; V: TRBV30; J: TRBJ1-1; D: TRBD1; size: NA
DNA: TGCGCCAGCAGCCCCGCCGGGACAGCCTCCTACGAGCAGTACTTC; CDR3: CASSPAGTASYEQYF; V: TRBV5-1; J: TRBJ2-7; D: TRBD1; size: NA
DNA: TGTGCCAGCAGTTCTTCAACCGGGGAGCTGTTTTTT; CDR3: CASSSSTGELFF; V: TRBV6-9; J: TRBJ2-2; D: NA; size: NA
DNA: TGTGCCAGCAGCCCCGGGACTAGGATAACCAATGAGCAGTTCTTC; CDR3: CASSPGTRITNEQFF; V: TRBV6-1; J: TRBJ2-1; D: TRBD2; size: NA
DNA: TGTGCCAGCTCAAGCTACATAGCGGCTTCTAGCACAGATACGCAGTATTTT; CDR3: CASSSYIAASSTDTQYF; V: TRBV18; J: TRBJ2-3; D: NA; size: NA
DNA: TGTGCCAGCAGTGAAGCGGGGGGAGTTTGGCCCCAGCATTTT; CDR3: CASSEAGGVWPQHF; V: TRBV6-1; J: TRBJ1-5; D: NA; size: NA
DNA: TGTGCCAGCGTGACAGACACTGAAGCTTTCTTT; CDR3: CASVTDTEAFF; V: TRBV2; J: TRBJ1-1; D: NA; size: NA
DNA: TGTGCCAGCAGTTTTGGGCTAGGGGGGAGTGAGGAGCTGTTTTTT; CDR3: CASSFGLGGSEELFF; V: TRBV28; J: TRBJ2-2; D: NA; size: NA
DNA: TGTGCCAGCAGCCAAGACACACCACAGTCAAATCAGCCCCAGCATTTT; CDR3: CASSQDTPQSNQPQHF; V: TRBV4-2; J: TRBJ1-5; D: NA; size: NA
DNA: TGTGCCAGCAGTGACTCGGCTGTCAATGAGCAGTTCTTC; CDR3: CASSDSAVNEQFF; V: TRBV6-4; J: TRBJ2-1; D: NA; size: NA
DNA: TGCGCCAGCAGCCAACCCTATCGGACGGGCTATGGCTACACCTTC; CDR3: CASSQPYRTGYGYTF; V: TRBV4-1; J: TRBJ1-2; D: NA; size: once
DNA: TGTGCCAGCAGCTTGGGGACAGGGCAAAGCTACACCTTC; CDR3: CASSLGTGQSYTF; V: TRBV5-6; J: TRBJ1-2; D: TRBD1; size: NA
DNA: TGTGCCAGTAGTTCGGGATTCTATGGCTACACCTTC; CDR3: CASSSGFYGYTF; V: TRBV19; J: TRBJ1-2; D: NA; size: NA
DNA: TGTGCCAGCAGTGGGACAGGGGGCGAGGGCTACACCTTC; CDR3: CASSGTGGEGYTF; V: TRBV2; J: TRBJ1-2; D: TRBD1; size: NA
DNA: TGTGCCAGCCTGGACAGGGCCACAGATACGCAGTATTTT; CDR3: CASLDRATDTQYF; V: TRBV6-5; J: TRBJ2-3; D: TRBD1; size: once
DNA: TGCACCAGCAGCCAAGACTTGGACGTTCGCAGCACAGATACGCAGTATTTT; CDR3: CTSSQDLDVRSTDTQYF; V: TRBV1; J: TRBJ2-3; D: NA; size: NA
DNA: TGTGCCACCCCAATGCAGGGGCAGGATGAGCAGTTCTTC; CDR3: CATPMQGQDEQFF; V: TRBV7-9; J: TRBJ2-1; D: NA; size: NA
DNA: TGCGCCAGCAGCTTGATGTCCACTGAAGCTTTCTTT; CDR3: CASSLMSTEAFF; V: TRBV5-1; J: TRBJ1-1; D: NA; size: NA
DNA: TGTGCCAGCAGTCTACAGGGGGCCCGGGGGGACACTGAAGCTTTCTTT; CDR3: CASSLQGARGDTEAFF; V: TRBV27; J: TRBJ1-1; D: TRBD1; size: NA
DNA: TGTGCCAGCAGTTTACCCCTGACTAGCGGGGGGACCGGGGAGCTGTTTTTT; CDR3: CASSLPLTSGGTGELFF; V: TRBV28; J: TRBJ2-2; D: TRBD2; size: NA
DNA: TGTGCCAGCTCACAATCGACAGGGAATGAAAAACTGTTTTTT; CDR3: CASSQSTGNEKLFF; V: TRBV18; J: TRBJ1-4; D: TRBD1; size: NA
DNA: TGCGCCAGCAGCCAAGGGGCGGCAGGGAATATCGGCACCGGGGAGCTGTTTTTT; CDR3: CASSQGAAGNIGTGELFF; V: TRBV4-3; J: TRBJ2-2; D: NA; size: NA
DNA: TGTGCCAGCAGCCTCCCGGACAGGGTCTATGGCTACACCTTC; CDR3: CASSLPDRVYGYTF; V: TRBV5-5; J: TRBJ1-2; D: TRBD1; size: NA
DNA: TGCGCCAGCAGCCAGAGACAGGGTGAAGCTTTCTTT; CDR3: CASSQRQGEAFF; V: TRBV4-1; J: TRBJ1-1; D: TRBD1; size: NA
DNA: TGCGCCAGCAGCCAAGCGGTAGAGACCCAGTACTTC; CDR3: CASSQAVETQYF; V: TRBV4-3; J: TRBJ2-5; D: NA; size: NA
DNA: TGTGCCAGCAGAGTCCCCGGGACAGGCTATGGCTACACCTTC; CDR3: CASRVPGTGYGYTF; V: TRBV6-5; J: TRBJ1-2; D: TRBD1; size: NA
DNA: TGTGCCAGCTCGCCGGGGACGGAGCGGGGATATCAAGAGACCCAGTACTTC; CDR3: CASSPGTERGYQETQYF; V: TRBV18; J: TRBJ2-5; D: TRBD2; size: NA
DNA: TGTGCCAGCTCACCCGCGACAGGGCAATCACCCCTCCACTTT; CDR3: CASSPATGQSPLHF; V: TRBV18; J: TRBJ1-6; D: TRBD1; size: NA
DNA: TGTGCCAGCAGCTTGGACAGTCCCGTGGCACCCCTCCACTTT; CDR3: CASSLDSPVAPLHF; V: TRBV7-9; J: TRBJ1-6; D: NA; size: NA
DNA: TGTGCCACCAGCAGAGGCAGGGGGTTAATCTATGGCTACACCTTC; CDR3: CATSRGRGLIYGYTF; V: TRBV15; J: TRBJ1-2; D: TRBD1; size: NA
DNA: TGCGCCAGCAGCTTGGGGTTTGTAGGTAGGGGGAGCTCAGGGGCCAACGTCCTGACTTTC; CDR3: CASSLGFVGRGSSGANVLTF; V: TRBV5-1; J: TRBJ2-6; D: NA; size: NA
DNA: TGTGCCAGCAGGAACACAGGATTTAATGAAAAACTGTTTTTT; CDR3: CASRNTGFNEKLFF; V: TRBV27; J: TRBJ1-4; D: NA; size: NA
DNA: TGTGCCAGCAGCAGACAGAGAAACACTGAAGCTTTCTTT; CDR3: CASSRQRNTEAFF; V: TRBV7-9; J: TRBJ1-1; D: NA; size: few
DNA: TGTGCCAGTAGTACCGGGGCCGCGTTTAACTATGGCTACACCTTC; CDR3: CASSTGAAFNYGYTF; V: TRBV19; J: TRBJ1-2; D: NA; size: NA